What follows are 26 T cell receptor beta chains derived from one specimen sequenced in a study of CD8+ T cells in alopecia areata. cDNA serving as the sequencing template came from extracted, reverse transcribed RNA. TCRdb's copy holds only in-frame clones and misses some; the assay was immunoSEQ multiplex PCR. This table holds some 150,000 clones, about 53% found once. Sequencing used CD8+ T cells sorted from blood, obtained at week 0. All receptors derive from a human donor with alopecia areata.

The chain has TRBV29-1 and TRBJ1-2, with 7 bases aligning to TRBD1. Germline assignment: CDR1 SQVTM and CDR2 ANQGSEA. The V gene end was trimmed by 4 bases and the J gene end by 7 bases; junction bases not matched to a gene: 12. The CDR3 is made up of 14 amino acids. CDR3 region: CSVAQSGQQRGYTF. The CDR3, as DNA: TGCAGCGTTGCCCAATCGGGACAGCAACGTGGCTACACCTTC.

The chain joins TRBV6-5 to TRBJ1-2; maybe TRBD1 (5 bases). Deletions cut 6 bases from V and 4 bases from J, with 12 bases between. Per germline, CDR1 MNHEY and CDR2 SVGAGI. The CDR3 loop spans 13 amino acids. The CDR3 DNA reads as TGTGCCAGCAGCCCCGAGGGGCTCTATGGCTACACCTTC. Amino acids: CASSPEGLYGYTF.

This rearrangement joins TRBV6-6 to TRBJ2-7; no clear D gene. The ends were cut back, 5 bases at V and 0 bases at J, with 8 bases in the middle. Germline CDR1 MNHNY, CDR2 SVGAGI (reference sequence). This CDR3 comprises 13 residues. CDR3 loop: CASSGRSSYEQYF. The CDR3 DNA follows: TGTGCCAGCAGTGGACGGAGCTCCTACGAGCAGTACTTC.

V usage is TRBV9 and J usage is TRBJ2-3; 7 bases are shared with TRBD2. The CDR3 is 16 residues long. V was pared by 1 base and J by 0 bases, with 5 bases of the junction left unmatched. In germline, CDR1 is SGDLS, CDR2 YYNGEE. The DNA of the CDR3 is TGTGCCAGCAGCGTATCGGGGACTACCAGCACAGATACGCAGTATTTT. Translated: CASSVSGTTSTDTQYF.

This clone was seen a few times. In DNA, the CDR3 is TGTGCCAGCAGTGTTGGGACAGGGACTGTAGCCAACGTCCTGACTTTC. Protein product: CASSVGTGTVANVLTF. V gene TRBV2 combines with J gene TRBJ2-6, with TRBD1 matching over 9 bases. Trimming at V came to 4 bases and at J to 7 bases, leaving 8 bases not matched to a gene. This CDR3 region has 16 residues. Germline V lookup: CDR1 SNHLY, CDR2 FYNNEI.

A few counts support this clone. This chain joins TRBV4-3 and TRBJ1-1; D unresolved. Germline-derived CDR1 and CDR2 are LGHNA and YSLEER. The CDR3 is made up of 14 amino acids. Trimming removed 0 bases at V and 7 bases at J, with 12 bases between. For the CDR3, the DNA is TGCGCCAGCAGCCAAGAAGATGGTAGGGATGAAGCTTTCTTT. Protein product: CASSQEDGRDEAFF.

The chain carries TRBV4-3 and TRBJ1-2, with D maybe TRBD1 (5 bases). The CDR3 covers 15 residues. The V end lost 0 bases, the J end lost 4 bases, and 12 bases lay between the germline ends. Germline V gene lookup returns CDR1 LGHNA and CDR2 YSLEER. The CDR3 DNA follows: TGCGCCAGCAGCCAAGATCGGAGGGACCCCTATGGCTACACCTTC. Its protein is CASSQDRRDPYGYTF.

The chain has TRBV7-8 and TRBJ2-3; no clear D. There are 13 residues in the CDR3. V dropped 5 bases and J dropped 2 bases, with 8 bases sitting between them. CDR1 is SGHVS, CDR2 FQNEAQ, per germline. In DNA, the CDR3 is TGTGCCAGCAGCACCCACAACACAGATACGCAGTATTTT. It encodes CASSTHNTDTQYF.

The chain employs TRBV9 and TRBJ1-5, with D perhaps matching TRBD1 (5 bases). Germline V CDR1 and CDR2: SGDLS, YYNGEE. Between the trimmed V and J ends, which lost 4 bases and 0 bases, there was a span of 17 bases. The CDR3 length is 17 residues. For the CDR3, the DNA is TGTGCCAGCAGCCCAGGCGGGGGAACGTATAGCAATCAGCCCCAGCATTTT. Amino acids: CASSPGGGTYSNQPQHF.

This clone was observed a handful of times. The rearrangement joins TRBV13 to TRBJ2-5; D call uncertain. The V gene's germline CDR1 is PRHDT and CDR2 FYEKMQ (reference sequence). Trimming stripped 5 bases from V and 5 bases from J, with 15 bases between. The CDR3 is made up of 14 amino acids. This CDR3 reads CASSQSRFIETQYF. CDR3 nucleotides: TGTGCCAGCAGCCAGTCGAGATTTATTGAGACCCAGTACTTC.

The V and J genes are TRBV30 and TRBJ1-1; D not resolved. Germline V gene lookup returns CDR1 GTSNPN and CDR2 SVGIG (reference sequence). The CDR3 is made up of 12 amino acids. The CDR3 DNA reads as TGTGCACACCGCGTAGGTAACACTGAAGCTTTCTTT. Amino acids: CAHRVGNTEAFF.

The CDR3 region is CATRGTADYEQYF. The CDR3 nucleotides read TGTGCCACCAGGGGGACAGCCGACTACGAGCAGTACTTC. V gene TRBV15 combines with J gene TRBJ2-7; 7 positions match TRBD1. Germline-derived CDR1 and CDR2 are LNHNV and YYDKDF (reference sequence). The CDR3 extends over 13 amino acids. The junction had 5 bases not matched to a gene; V was cut back by 6 bases and J by 3 bases.

This clone was observed a few times. The chain employs TRBV4-3 and TRBJ1-1; the D is unclear. Per the germline V gene, CDR1 is LGHNA and CDR2 is YSLEER. Trimming stripped 0 bases from V and 3 bases from J, with 11 bases between. This CDR3 is built from 15 residues. The CDR3 DNA follows: TGCGCCAGCAGCCAAGAATGGGGAAAGGACACTGAAGCTTTCTTT. It specifies CASSQEWGKDTEAFF.

This clone was picked up a small number of times. This chain joins TRBV12-5 and TRBJ2-3, with unresolved D. The CDR3 has 14 residues. V lost 6 bases, J lost 0 bases, and 10 bases lay in between. Germline V gene data show CDR1 as LGHNT and CDR2 as FRNRAP. The CDR3 nucleotides read TGTGCTAGTGGGGGTCCCTCTAGCACAGATACGCAGTATTTT. It encodes CASGGPSSTDTQYF. The complete variable domain, with remaining parts taken from reference TRBV12-5 and TRBJ2-3, reads DARVTQTPRHKVTEMGQEVTMRCQPILGHNTVFWYRQTMMQGLELLAYFRNRAPLDDSGMPKDRFSAEMPDATLATLKIQPSEPRDSAVYFCASGGPSSTDTQYFGPGTRLTVL.

The V and J genes are TRBV4-3 and TRBJ1-5; the D is unclear. Looked up from germline, CDR1 is LGHNA and CDR2 is YSLEER. V lost 1 base and J lost 1, with 8 bases in between. The length of the CDR3 is 15 residues. The CDR3 region is CASSQVRDSNQPQHF. DNA of the CDR3: TGCGCCAGCAGCCAAGTTCGAGACAGCAATCAGCCCCAGCATTTT.

The chain combines TRBV4-3 with TRBJ1-2; 12 bases map to TRBD1. V was clipped by 5 bases and J by 5 bases; unmatched bases: 9. Germline loops: CDR1 LGHNA, CDR2 YSLEER. This CDR3 has 16 amino acids. This chain's CDR3 is CASSYGTGGLSYGYTF. The CDR3 nucleotides read TGCGCCAGCAGCTACGGGACAGGGGGCCTATCATATGGCTACACCTTC.

This clone appeared once. Here the CDR3 DNA reads TGTGCCAGCAGTCCAACCGACAGGGTTATCCCTGAAGCTTTCTTT. It is translated as CASSPTDRVIPEAFF. The chain has TRBV6-5 and TRBJ1-1, with 7 bases matching TRBD1. The J segment lost 6 bases and the V segment lost 5 bases, leaving 12 bases of the junction unmatched. The CDR3 has 15 residues. Germline lookup yields CDR1 MNHEY and CDR2 SVGAGI.

The chain is built from TRBV9 and TRBJ2-7; no clear D gene. Germline CDR1 SGDLS, CDR2 YYNGEE. V lost 0 bases, J lost 1 base, and 8 bases lay in between. The CDR3 is 14 amino acids. CDR3 nucleotides: TGTGCCAGCAGCGTAGATTGGGCTTCCTACGAGCAGTACTTC. Translating it yields CASSVDWASYEQYF.

This sequence joins TRBV30 and TRBJ2-4, with D perhaps TRBD2 (6 bases). CDR3 length: 12 amino acids. The germline gives CDR1 GTSNPN, CDR2 SVGIG (reference sequence). Trimming took off 5 bases at V and 9 bases at J, with 14 bases between the two ends. The CDR3 DNA reads as TGTGCCTGGGGCGGGGAAGGGAGCATTCAGTACTTC. The encoded protein is CAWGGEGSIQYF. Full variable domain (remainder filled in from reference TRBV30 and TRBJ2-4): SQTIHQWPATLVQPVGSPLSLECTVEGTSNPNLYWYRQAAGRGLQLLFYSVGIGQISSEVPQNLSASRPQDRQFILSSKKLLLSDSGFYLCAWGGEGSIQYFGAGTRLSVL.

The rearrangement links TRBV7-8 to TRBJ2-7; no definite D call. This CDR3 region has 15 residues. Trimming cost V 3 bases and J 0 bases, with 12 bases left between them. Germline V lookup: CDR1 SGHVS, CDR2 FQNEAQ. The CDR3 is CASSFIQSSSYEQYF. The CDR3 DNA is TGTGCCAGCAGCTTCATACAGTCGAGCTCCTACGAGCAGTACTTC.

The DNA of the CDR3 is TGCGCCAGCAGCCAAGATGGCAGGGGGAGTATCTACGAGCAGTACTTC. Translated: CASSQDGRGSIYEQYF. This chain connects TRBV4-3 to TRBJ2-7; 7 nucleotides match TRBD1. CDR1 and CDR2 (germline): LGHNA, YSLEER. The CDR3 contains 16 residues. J was trimmed by 3 bases and V by 0 bases; bases with no gene match: 8.

This clone was detected a few times. The chain links TRBV29-1 to TRBJ2-7; possible D gene TRBD2, 6 bases. The CDR3 consists of 14 residues. Germline CDR1 and CDR2: SQVTM and ANQGSEA. With 3 bases removed from V and 0 bases from J, the gap between germline ends came to 12 bases. The CDR3 region has the DNA TGCAGCGTTGAGACGGGGGATAACTCCTACGAGCAGTACTTC. It is translated as CSVETGDNSYEQYF.

The chain couples TRBV6-5 to TRBJ2-1, with 8 positions matching TRBD2. The CDR3 has 13 residues. V lost 7 bases to trimming and J lost 8 bases; unmatched junction nucleotides: 7. CDR1 and CDR2 (germline): MNHEY, SVGAGI. The CDR3 sequence is CASKRLAYDEQFF. The CDR3 DNA sequence: TGTGCCAGCAAAAGACTAGCGTACGATGAGCAGTTCTTC.

J is TRBJ2-3 and V is TRBV7-7; D is possibly TRBD2 (6 bases). The germline gives CDR1 SSHAT, CDR2 FNYEAQ (reference sequence). V gave up 1 base and J gave up 2 bases, with 13 bases separating them. The CDR3 totals 16 residues. CDR3 in DNA: TGTGCCAGCAGCTTAGGTACCGGGGGACTCACAGATACGCAGTATTTT. This encodes CASSLGTGGLTDTQYF.

The genes are TRBV25-1 and TRBJ1-2; D gene uncertain. This CDR3 spans 12 amino acids. Germline V gene sequence: CDR1 MGHDK, CDR2 SYGVNS. The V gene lost 6 bases and the J gene lost 4 bases, with 9 bases spanning the gap. CDR3 DNA: TGTGCCAGCAGGTCAGGAACCTATGGCTACACCTTC. This encodes CASRSGTYGYTF.

CDR3: CASSLESLGYEQYF. Here the CDR3 DNA reads TGCGCCAGCAGCTTGGAGAGTCTCGGCTACGAGCAGTACTTC. The V call is TRBV5-1, the J call TRBJ2-7; D is unresolved. Trimming shortened V by 0 bases and J by 3 bases, and 10 bases separated the two germline ends. The CDR3 totals 14 residues. Per the germline V gene, CDR1 is SGHRS and CDR2 is YFSETQ.